The next 20 T cell receptor beta chains were all read from a single sample in a study of T-cell reconstitution after alpha-beta-depleted transplantation in children. Molecular barcoding with unique molecular identifiers was used for the TCRbeta library. TCRdb re-derived calls from the PCR reads in MiXCR, one entry per CDR3 protein. The sample records fewer than 250,000 distinct CDR3 sequences, approximately 17% being singletons. The sample was PBMCs, mostly from graft donor cells, taken 360 days after TCRalphabeta/CD19-depleted stem cell transplant. These TCRs come from a male patient between 2 and 10 years old who had a stem cell transplant for acute lymphoblastic leukemia, so the T cells may come from the graft donor.

The rearrangement links TRBV28 to TRBJ2-1, with 7 bases matching TRBD2. The CDR3 covers 15 residues. The germline V gene encodes CDR1 MDHEN and CDR2 SYDVKM. V shed 6 bases, J shed 6 bases, and the junction held 11 bases outside the gene matches. The CDR3 sequence: CASRPAGALANEQFF. The CDR3 DNA sequence: TGTGCCAGCAGACCTGCGGGAGCCTTAGCCAATGAGCAGTTCTTC.

The chain joins TRBV4-3 to TRBJ2-7, with TRBD1 as a possible D gene (5 bases). This CDR3 is 12 amino acids long. Trimming left V 1 base short and J 6 bases short, with 7 bases between. Germline V gene lookup returns CDR1 LGHNA and CDR2 YSLEER. The CDR3 loop is CASSQVDSEQYF. The CDR3 DNA reads TGCGCCAGCAGCCAAGTTGACAGCGAGCAGTACTTC.

This clonotype turned up a few times. V gene TRBV12-3 or TRBV12-4 combines with J gene TRBJ2-2; 7 positions match TRBD2. The CDR3 consists of 15 residues. The V gene end was trimmed by 2 bases and the J gene end by 6 bases; junction bases not matched to a gene: 6. In DNA, the CDR3 is TGTGCCAGCAGTTTAACAGGACTAGGGGCCGGGGAGCTGTTTTTT. Its protein product is CASSLTGLGAGELFF.

This clonotype was seen a handful of times. The chain links TRBV30 to TRBJ1-5; D is unresolved. The CDR3 runs 13 residues. V was shortened by 0 bases and J by 6 bases, with 9 bases between the two germline ends. The V gene's germline CDR1 is GTSNPN and CDR2 SVGIG (reference sequence). CDR3 protein: CAWSVKPSQPQHF. In DNA form, the CDR3 reads TGTGCCTGGAGTGTAAAGCCTAGTCAGCCCCAGCATTTT. The complete variable domain, with remaining parts taken from reference TRBV30 and TRBJ1-5, reads SQTIHQWPATLVQPVGSPLSLECTVEGTSNPNLYWYRQAAGRGLQLLFYSVGIGQISSEVPQNLSASRPQDRQFILSSKKLLLSDSGFYLCAWSVKPSQPQHFGDGTRLSIL.

The genes are TRBV12-3 or TRBV12-4 and TRBJ2-1; D tentatively fits TRBD1 or TRBD2 (5 bases each). The CDR3 totals 16 residues. V was cut by 6 bases and J by 3 bases, with 18 bases left in between. The DNA of the CDR3 is TGTGCCAGCAGCCTAACGCCGGGACCCAACTACAATGAGCAGTTCTTC. It encodes CASSLTPGPNYNEQFF.

This clonotype was recorded a few times. This chain links TRBV6-2 or TRBV6-3 with TRBJ1-2; D gene ambiguous. The CDR3 extends over 13 amino acids. V shed 6 bases and J shed 4 bases, with 12 bases lying between them. Looked up from germline, CDR1 is MNHEY and CDR2 is SVGEGT. CDR3 sequence: CASRSSTFYGYTF. The CDR3 nucleotides are TGTGCCAGCAGATCTTCGACCTTCTATGGCTACACCTTC.

This clonotype was detected a few times. The J gene is TRBJ2-6, the V gene TRBV4-1; 7 bases are shared with TRBD1. Germline trimming cut 0 bases from V and 2 bases from J; bases unmatched to any gene: 4. In germline, CDR1 is MGHRA, CDR2 YSYEKL. CDR3 length: 17 amino acids. CDR3 residues: CASSQDVQGPGANVLTF. CDR3 DNA sequence: TGCGCCAGCAGCCAAGATGTACAGGGGCCTGGGGCCAACGTCCTGACTTTC.

This clonotype was detected a few times. The V and J genes are TRBV20-1 and TRBJ2-7; TRBD1 agrees at 7 bases. The trim removed 1 base at V and 3 bases at J, leaving 6 bases unmatched. In germline, CDR1 is DFQATT, CDR2 SNEGSKA (reference sequence). This CDR3 is built from 14 residues. The DNA of the CDR3 is TGCAGTGCTAGAGGTTTGGACAGGATCTACGAGCAGTACTTC. Its protein is CSARGLDRIYEQYF.

The chain couples TRBV12-3 or TRBV12-4 to TRBJ2-1, with 9 bases fitting TRBD1. The CDR3 has 19 residues. V shed 4 bases, J shed 6 bases, and the junction held 19 bases outside the gene matches. This chain's CDR3 is CASSSTRPGTGNQGNEQFF. The CDR3 region has the DNA TGTGCCAGCAGTTCCACACGTCCCGGGACAGGGAACCAAGGCAATGAGCAGTTCTTC.

The genes are TRBV3-1 and TRBJ2-5; TRBD2 aligns across 10 bases. V shed 1 base and J 4 bases; nucleotides not matched to a gene: 3. CDR3 length: 15 amino acids. From germline, CDR1 is LGHDT and CDR2 YNNKEL (reference sequence). CDR3 coding DNA: TGTGCCAGCAGCCAAGGGACTAGCGGCGGAGAGACCCAGTACTTC. Residues: CASSQGTSGGETQYF.

This clonotype came up a few times. The rearrangement uses TRBV28 and TRBJ2-5; D uncertain. V was cut by 4 bases and J by 5 bases, with 14 bases left in between. The CDR3 length is 14 residues. The germline gives CDR1 MDHEN, CDR2 SYDVKM. CDR3 sequence: CASSSHHRRETQYF. The CDR3 DNA follows: TGTGCCAGCAGTTCCCACCACAGACGGGAGACCCAGTACTTC.

This clonotype was recorded a few times. This chain uses TRBV4-3 with TRBJ2-1; 11 nucleotides agree with TRBD2. The germline V gene encodes CDR1 LGHNA and CDR2 YSLEER. This CDR3 comprises 18 residues. Trimming cost V 1 base and J 0 bases; bases outside gene matches: 5. DNA of the CDR3: TGCGCCAGCAGCCAAGCTATAGCGGGGGGGAGCTCCTACAATGAGCAGTTCTTC. Translation: CASSQAIAGGSSYNEQFF.

This clonotype has at least ten counts. The genes are TRBV20-1 and TRBJ2-7; D may be TRBD2 (7 bases). V lost 5 bases and J lost 0, with 14 bases in between. Per germline, CDR1 DFQATT and CDR2 SNEGSKA (reference sequence). This CDR3 spans 14 amino acids. CDR3 sequence reads: CSARPRGGSYEQYF. For the CDR3, the DNA is TGCAGTGCTCGCCCGAGGGGGGGCTCCTACGAGCAGTACTTC.

The chain is built from TRBV20-1 and TRBJ2-2; 12 bases agree with TRBD2. Germline V lookup: CDR1 DFQATT, CDR2 SNEGSKA (reference sequence). The CDR3 has 16 amino acids. Losses at the gene ends were 4 bases for V and 0 bases for J; bases not matched to a gene: 3. The CDR3 DNA is TGCAGTGCTATTGGACTAGCGGGGACGAACACCGGGGAGCTGTTTTTT. It is translated as CSAIGLAGTNTGELFF.

The chain recombines TRBV5-1 with TRBJ1-3, with TRBD1 matching over 7 bases. This CDR3 contains 15 residues. Germline assignment: CDR1 SGHRS and CDR2 YFSETQ. Losses at the gene ends were 2 bases for V and 2 bases for J; bases not matched to a gene: 4. CDR3 in DNA: TGCGCCAGCAGCTTAAGACAGGGAACTGGAAACACCATATATTTT. Protein sequence: CASSLRQGTGNTIYF. The complete variable domain, with remaining parts taken from reference TRBV5-1 and TRBJ1-3, reads KAGVTQTPRYLIKTRGQQVTLSCSPISGHRSVSWYQQTPGQGLQFLFEYFSETQRNKGNFPGRFSGRQFSNSRSEMNVSTLELGDSALYLCASSLRQGTGNTIYFGEGSWLTVV.

The rearrangement links TRBV12-3 or TRBV12-4 to TRBJ2-2, with D perhaps TRBD1 (5 bases). The CDR3 covers 15 residues. Trimming removed 4 bases from V and 3 bases from J, with 12 bases in between. The CDR3 protein is CASSSTVLDTGELFF. The CDR3 coding sequence is TGTGCCAGCAGTTCGACAGTCCTGGACACCGGGGAGCTGTTTTTT.

This clonotype was recorded many times. This chain joins TRBV15 and TRBJ2-3; D possibly matches TRBD1 or TRBD2 (5 bases each). Germline V gives CDR1 LNHNV, CDR2 YYDKDF (reference sequence). Trimming took 0 bases from V and 4 from J, leaving 14 bases between them. The CDR3 runs to 16 residues. The CDR3: CATSRDLGEGADTQYF. CDR3 in DNA: TGTGCCACCAGCAGAGATCTGGGAGAAGGGGCAGATACGCAGTATTTT.

This clonotype was seen more than once but under ten times. The rearrangement links TRBV18 to TRBJ2-5, with TRBD1 matching over 7 bases. The germline V gene has CDR1 KGHSH and CDR2 LQKENI. This CDR3 is built from 14 residues. J gave up 5 bases and V 0 bases, and 3 bases lay outside the gene matches. The CDR3 region is CASSPPTGRETQYF. The CDR3 nucleotides are TGTGCCAGCTCACCACCGACAGGGCGGGAGACCCAGTACTTC.

The rearrangement links TRBV29-1 to TRBJ1-1; 9 nucleotides line up with TRBD1. V lost 5 bases and J lost 3; bases outside the gene matches: 7. The CDR3 covers 14 residues. Germline V gene sequence: CDR1 SQVTM, CDR2 ANQGSEA. The CDR3 nucleotides read TGCAGCGTTATAACAGGGGGCGCTTACACTGAAGCTTTCTTT. Amino acid sequence: CSVITGGAYTEAFF.

This clonotype was seen many times. The chain combines TRBV20-1 with TRBJ2-3; 11 nucleotides agree with TRBD2. The CDR3 length is 17 residues. Losses at the gene ends were 3 bases for V and 3 bases for J; bases not matched to a gene: 11. Germline CDR1 is DFQATT and CDR2 is SNEGSKA (reference sequence). Here the CDR3 DNA reads TGCAGTGCTAGTCCCCTAGGTAGCGGGAGGGGTACAGATACGCAGTATTTT. Its translation: CSASPLGSGRGTDTQYF.